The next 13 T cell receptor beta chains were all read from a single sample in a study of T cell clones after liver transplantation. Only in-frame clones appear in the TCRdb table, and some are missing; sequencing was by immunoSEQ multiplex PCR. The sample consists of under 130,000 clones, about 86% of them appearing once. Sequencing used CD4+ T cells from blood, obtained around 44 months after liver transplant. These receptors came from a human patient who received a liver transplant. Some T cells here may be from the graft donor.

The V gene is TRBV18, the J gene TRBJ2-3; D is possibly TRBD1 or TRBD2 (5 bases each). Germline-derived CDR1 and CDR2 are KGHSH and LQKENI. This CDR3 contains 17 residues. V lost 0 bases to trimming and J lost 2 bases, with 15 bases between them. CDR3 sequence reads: CASSPPSGRRYTDTQYF. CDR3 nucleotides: TGTGCCAGCTCACCACCGTCGGGGCGGAGATACACAGATACGCAGTATTTT.

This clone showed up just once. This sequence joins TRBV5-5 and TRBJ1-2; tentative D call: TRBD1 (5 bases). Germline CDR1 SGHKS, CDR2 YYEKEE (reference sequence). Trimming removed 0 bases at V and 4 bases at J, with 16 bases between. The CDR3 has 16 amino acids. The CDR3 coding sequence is TGTGCCAGCAGCTTGGATGGGGGTCAGCCGTCCTATGGCTACACCTTC. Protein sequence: CASSLDGGQPSYGYTF.

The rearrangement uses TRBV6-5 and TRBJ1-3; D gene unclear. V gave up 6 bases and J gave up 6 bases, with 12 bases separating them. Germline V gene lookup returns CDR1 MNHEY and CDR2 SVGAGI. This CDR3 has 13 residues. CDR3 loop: CASRTLVENTIYF. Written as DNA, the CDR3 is TGTGCCAGCAGGACCCTGGTTGAAAACACCATATATTTT.

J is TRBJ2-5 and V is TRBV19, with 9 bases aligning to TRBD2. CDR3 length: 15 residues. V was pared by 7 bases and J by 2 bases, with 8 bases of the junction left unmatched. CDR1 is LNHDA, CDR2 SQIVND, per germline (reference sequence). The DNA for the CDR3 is TGTGCCAGTAAGTTTAGCGGGGGAAGGCAAGAGACCCAGTACTTC. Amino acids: CASKFSGGRQETQYF.

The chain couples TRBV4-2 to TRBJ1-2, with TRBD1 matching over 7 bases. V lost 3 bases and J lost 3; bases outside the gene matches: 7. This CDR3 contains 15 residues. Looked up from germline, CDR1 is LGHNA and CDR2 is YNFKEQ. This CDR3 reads CASSHRDSGDYGYTF. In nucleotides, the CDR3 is TGTGCCAGCAGCCACCGGGACAGTGGGGACTATGGCTACACCTTC.

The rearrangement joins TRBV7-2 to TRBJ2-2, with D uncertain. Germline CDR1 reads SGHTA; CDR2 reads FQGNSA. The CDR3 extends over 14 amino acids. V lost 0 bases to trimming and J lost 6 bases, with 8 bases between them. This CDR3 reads CASSLAKGSGELFF. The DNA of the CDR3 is TGTGCCAGCAGCTTAGCAAAAGGGTCCGGGGAGCTGTTTTTT.

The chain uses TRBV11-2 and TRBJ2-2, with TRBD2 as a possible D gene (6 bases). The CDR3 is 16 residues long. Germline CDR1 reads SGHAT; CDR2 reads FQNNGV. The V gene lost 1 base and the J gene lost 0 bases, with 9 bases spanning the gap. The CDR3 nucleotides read TGTGCCAGCAGCTTAGGGGCGGGAACGAACACCGGGGAGCTGTTTTTT. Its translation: CASSLGAGTNTGELFF.

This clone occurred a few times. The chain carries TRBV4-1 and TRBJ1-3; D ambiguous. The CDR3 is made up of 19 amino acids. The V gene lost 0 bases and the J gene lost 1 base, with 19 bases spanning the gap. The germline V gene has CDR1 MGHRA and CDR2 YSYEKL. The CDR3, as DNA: TGCGCCAGCAGCCAAGACGATCCCCGTGAGCTGGGGTCTGGAAACACCATATATTTT. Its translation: CASSQDDPRELGSGNTIYF.

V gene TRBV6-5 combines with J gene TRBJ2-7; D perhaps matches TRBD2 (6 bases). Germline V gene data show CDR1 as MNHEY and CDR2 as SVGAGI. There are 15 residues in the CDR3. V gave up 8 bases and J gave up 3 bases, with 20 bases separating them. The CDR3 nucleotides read TGTGCCAGCCGAAACCTGGGCGGGAACTTCTACGAGCAGTACTTC. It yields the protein CASRNLGGNFYEQYF.

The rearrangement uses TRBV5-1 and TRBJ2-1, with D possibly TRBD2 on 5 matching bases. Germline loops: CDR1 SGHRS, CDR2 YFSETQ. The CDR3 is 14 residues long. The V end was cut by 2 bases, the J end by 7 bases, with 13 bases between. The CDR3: CASSFLKEENEQFF. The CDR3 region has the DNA TGCGCCAGCAGCTTCTTGAAGGAGGAGAATGAGCAGTTCTTC.

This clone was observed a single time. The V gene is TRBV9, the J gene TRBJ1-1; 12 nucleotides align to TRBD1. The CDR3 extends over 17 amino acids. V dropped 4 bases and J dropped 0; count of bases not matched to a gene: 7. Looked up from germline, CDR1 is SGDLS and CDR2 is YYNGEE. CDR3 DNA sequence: TGTGCCAGCAGCTTGGGGACAGGGGGCTTAATGAACACTGAAGCTTTCTTT. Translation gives CASSLGTGGLMNTEAFF.

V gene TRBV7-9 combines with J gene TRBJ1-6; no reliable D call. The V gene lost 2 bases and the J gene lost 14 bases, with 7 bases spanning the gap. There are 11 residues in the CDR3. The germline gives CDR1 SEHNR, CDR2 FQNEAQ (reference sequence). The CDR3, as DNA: TGTGCCAGCAGCTTATACGGGGCCCTCCACTTT. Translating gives CASSLYGALHF. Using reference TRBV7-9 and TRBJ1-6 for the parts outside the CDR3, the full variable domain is DTGVSQNPRHKITKRGQNVTFRCDPISEHNRLYWYRQTLGQGPEFLTYFQNEAQLEKSRLLSDRFSAERPKGSFSTLEIQRTEQGDSAMYLCASSLYGALHFGNGTRLTVT.

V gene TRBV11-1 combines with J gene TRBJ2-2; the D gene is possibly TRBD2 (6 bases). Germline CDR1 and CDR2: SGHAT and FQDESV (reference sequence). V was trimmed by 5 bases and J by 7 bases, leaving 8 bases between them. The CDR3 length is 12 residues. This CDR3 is CASSSGHGELFF. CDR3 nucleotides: TGTGCCAGCAGCAGCGGGCACGGGGAGCTGTTTTTT. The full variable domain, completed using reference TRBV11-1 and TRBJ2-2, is EAEVAQSPRYKITEKSQAVAFWCDPISGHATLYWYRQILGQGPELLVQFQDESVVDDSQLPKDRFSAERLKGVDSTLKIQPAELGDSAMYLCASSSGHGELFFGEGSRLTVL.